Detailed here is one T cell receptor (beta chain). V lost 0 bases to trimming and J lost 6 bases, with 6 bases between them. The CDR3 is made up of 13 amino acids. Germline V gene sequence: CDR1 MNHEY, CDR2 SVGAGI. This record comes from a study of blood T cell repertoires in COVID-19. Study-wide context: Acute and convalescent COVID-19 samples came from the United States, Italy and Spain. In each case, the material was cDNA or gDNA derived from T cells, B-cell-depleted T cells, or PBMCs.

In the original workflow: By means of reference gene primer amplification, nucleated cell counts were estimated. Measured with immunoSEQ multiplex PCR; TCRdb has only the in-frame clones, and not every one. The DNA was the basis for D and trimming; V, J and clone size are from that table. The sample shows about 52,000 clones, about 83% of them seen only once. The sequence came from a man in his 70s with active COVID-19. Sequencing was done on a sample of peripheral blood. This chain links TRBV6-5 with TRBJ1-5; D is unresolved. The CDR3 DNA sequence: TGTGCCAGCAGTTACTCGGAGGGTCAGCCCCAGCATTTT. Protein: CASSYSEGQPQHF.